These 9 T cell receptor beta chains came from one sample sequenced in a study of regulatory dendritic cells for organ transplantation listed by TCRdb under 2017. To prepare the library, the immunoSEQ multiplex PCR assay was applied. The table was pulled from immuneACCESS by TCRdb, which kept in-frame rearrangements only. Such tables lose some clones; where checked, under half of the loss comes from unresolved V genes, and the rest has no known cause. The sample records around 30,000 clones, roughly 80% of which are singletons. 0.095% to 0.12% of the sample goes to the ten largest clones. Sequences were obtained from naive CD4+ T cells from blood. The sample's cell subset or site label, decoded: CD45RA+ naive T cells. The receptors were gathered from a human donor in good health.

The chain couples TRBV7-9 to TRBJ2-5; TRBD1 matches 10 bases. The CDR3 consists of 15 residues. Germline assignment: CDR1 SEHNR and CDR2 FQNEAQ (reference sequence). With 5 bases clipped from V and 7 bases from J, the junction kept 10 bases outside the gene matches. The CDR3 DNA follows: TGTGCCAGCAGCACCTGGACAGGGGGTCGGGGGACCCAGTACTTC. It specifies CASSTWTGGRGTQYF.

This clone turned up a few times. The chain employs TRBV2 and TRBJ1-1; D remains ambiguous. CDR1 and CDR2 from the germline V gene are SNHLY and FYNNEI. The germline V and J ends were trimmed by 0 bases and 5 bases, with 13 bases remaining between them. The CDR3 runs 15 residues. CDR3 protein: CASSEALPARTEAFF. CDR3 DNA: TGTGCCAGCAGTGAAGCGCTTCCAGCGAGAACTGAAGCTTTCTTT.

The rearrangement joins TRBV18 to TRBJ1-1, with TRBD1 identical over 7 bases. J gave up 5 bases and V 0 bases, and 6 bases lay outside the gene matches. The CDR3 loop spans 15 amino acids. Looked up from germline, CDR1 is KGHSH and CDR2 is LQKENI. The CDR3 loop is CASSPPSLTGTEAFF. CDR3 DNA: TGTGCCAGCTCACCACCGAGTCTGACAGGGACTGAAGCTTTCTTT.

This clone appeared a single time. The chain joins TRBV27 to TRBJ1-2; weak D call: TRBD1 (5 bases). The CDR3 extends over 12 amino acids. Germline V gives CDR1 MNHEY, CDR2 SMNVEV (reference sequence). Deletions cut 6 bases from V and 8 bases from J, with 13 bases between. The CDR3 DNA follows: TGTGCCAGCAGGGAGGGGCTGAGAGGCTACACCTTC. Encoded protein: CASREGLRGYTF.

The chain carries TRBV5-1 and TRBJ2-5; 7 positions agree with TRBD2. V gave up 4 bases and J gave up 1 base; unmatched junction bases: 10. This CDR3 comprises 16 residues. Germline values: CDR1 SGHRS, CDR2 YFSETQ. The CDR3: CASSPGGGNLQETQYF. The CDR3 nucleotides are TGCGCCAGCAGCCCCGGCGGGGGAAATCTCCAAGAGACCCAGTACTTC.

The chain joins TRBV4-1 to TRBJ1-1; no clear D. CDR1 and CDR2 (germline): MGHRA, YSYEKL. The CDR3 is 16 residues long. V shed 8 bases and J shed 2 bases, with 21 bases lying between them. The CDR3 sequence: CASGTSGGQPNTEAFF. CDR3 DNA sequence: TGCGCCAGCGGCACGTCAGGAGGGCAGCCCAACACTGAAGCTTTCTTT.

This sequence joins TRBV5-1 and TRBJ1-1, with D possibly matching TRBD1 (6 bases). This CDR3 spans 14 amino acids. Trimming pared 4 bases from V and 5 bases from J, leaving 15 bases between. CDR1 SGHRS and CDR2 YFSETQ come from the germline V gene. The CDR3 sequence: CASSAPQGRTEAFF. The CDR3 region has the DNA TGCGCCAGCAGCGCCCCACAGGGAAGGACTGAAGCTTTCTTT.

The CDR3 nucleotides read TGTGCCAGCTCACGTGGGGGCGTTTCCTACGAGCAGTACTTC. Its translation is CASSRGGVSYEQYF. This chain links TRBV18 with TRBJ2-7; D may be TRBD1 (6 bases). CDR1 is KGHSH and CDR2 is LQKENI in the germline V gene. Between the trimmed V and J ends, which lost 4 bases and 1 base, there was a span of 11 bases. The CDR3 totals 14 residues.

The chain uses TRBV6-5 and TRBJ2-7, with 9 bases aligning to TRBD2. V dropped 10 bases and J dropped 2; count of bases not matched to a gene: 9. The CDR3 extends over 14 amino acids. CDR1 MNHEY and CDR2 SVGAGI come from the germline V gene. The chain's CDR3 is CATSPERGAYEQYF. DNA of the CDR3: TGTGCCACCTCTCCGGAGCGGGGGGCCTACGAGCAGTACTTC.